This T cell receptor beta chain was identified during a study of blood T cell repertoires in COVID-19 (TCRdb year 2020). Concerning the study at large: The collaborator samples originated in the United States, Italy and Spain and spanned the acute and convalescent phases of COVID-19. The samples were drawn from the first 160 participants of the ongoing ImmuneRACE study and from under 1,500 subjects provided by 6 global collaborators. The material from the prospective study consisted of cDNA or gDNA derived from T cells, B-cell-depleted T cells, or PBMCs. The repertoires were made available in a free public database intended to serve as a resource for research on the immune response to SARS-CoV-2. Subjects who had been exposed to COVID-19, were actively infected with it, or had recovered from it provided the deeply sampled blood TCRbeta repertoires that made up the dataset. The sample metadata nearly always contained a de-identified subject ID, COVID-19 status, age in years and sex. HLA class I and class II types, where available, came from metadata supplied by the sample provider rather than from assay-based typing. General conclusions and limits of the study: Clinical and demographic metadata were provided uncurated, with the amount varying by source and participant.

In the prospective study, participants were 18 to 89 years old, resided in around 25 geographic areas of the United States, and were enrolled through a virtual design. In the prospective study, participants were assigned to cohorts based on the clinical history participants reported in a screening survey and a study questionnaire. ImmuneRACE Cohort 3 recovered participants were defined by two consecutive negative NP/OP PCR tests, healthcare professional clearance, or symptom resolution. Each participant in the prospective study had whole blood, serum and a nasopharyngeal or oropharyngeal swab collected by mobile phlebotomists. Participants in the prospective study had the option to provide additional blood draws and questionnaires over a roughly 2-month period. Prospective study blood samples were shipped either frozen or at room temperature before DNA extraction. CDR1 and CDR2 were assigned from the germline V gene as SGHVS and FQNEAQ. Trimming costs V 7 bases and J 2 bases, and their ends lie 11 bases apart. Including cysteine and phenylalanine, the CDR3 has 13 amino acids. Here the CDR3 DNA is all that survives: 39 bases in frame from base 1.

The immunoSEQ Assay, a bias-controlled multiplex PCR, was used to amplify TCRbeta CDR3 regions from genomic DNA. In the paper's pipeline: Within the assay, amplification of reference gene primers was used to estimate how many nucleated cells each sample contained. To quantify the absolute abundance of each unique TCRbeta CDR3 rearrangement, sequence reads were collapsed and filtered. For each sample, productive Simpson clonality was calculated as the square root of Simpson's diversity index across productive rearrangements. The source is immuneACCESS, and TCRdb retained only in-frame sequences with V and J called. Part of the clones is not carried over; for the studies checked, unresolved V genes explain less than half of this, and the remainder is unexplained. Clonal size and the V and J genes are those of that table, whereas D and trimming came from the DNA. This sample has roughly 330,000 clones in its table, and around 90% of those were observed once. Under 6% of the sample rests with the top ten.

For this clone: Its antigen specificity is not known. Nothing much larger sits one base from this clone, and base qualities are not available.

Sequencing input: PBMCs or T cells enriched from blood (not recorded which). The receptor was isolated from a woman aged 30 to 39 who had recovered from COVID-19. Recombination connected TRBV7-8 to TRBJ1-2; D gene: possibly TRBD1, on 5 matching bases. The DNA sequence follows: TGTGCCAGCACCGAAGACAGAAACTATGGCTACACCTTC. Its protein product is CASTEDRNYGYTF.